This TCR beta chain was captured in a study of shared clonotypes between healthy human individuals. Whole-study findings and limits: Researchers sampled blood only, noting tissue repertoires likely differ.

The CDR3 consists of 15 residues. Trimming stripped 0 bases from V and 0 bases from J, with 9 bases between. Germline CDR1 MDHEN, CDR2 SYDVKM. Clones were sequenced by immunoSEQ multiplex PCR, and TCRdb holds only the in-frame ones, with some missing. The sample holds a few million clones; 80% to 95% are singletons and the top ten take 0.39%. Only one count was recorded for this clone. The antigen remains unidentified. Source material: naive CD4+ T cells from PBMCs. The subset was: CD45RA+ positively selected. The J gene is TRBJ2-7, the V gene TRBV28; D uncertain. This clonotype was obtained from a man aged 18-30 years in good health. Some clones in this sample may be carry-over from other donors' samples. This CDR3 is CASSLWSANSYEQYF. CDR3 DNA: TGTGCCAGCAGTTTATGGTCAGCTAACTCCTACGAGCAGTACTTC.